These 2 T cell receptor beta chains share one sample of origin, sequenced in a study of T-cell reconstitution after alpha-beta-depleted transplantation in children. Unique molecular identifiers were used to barcode this TCRbeta library. TCRdb used MiXCR to reprocess the PCR reads, holding one entry per CDR3 protein. The sample includes about 870,000 distinct CDR3 sequences, roughly 15% of them seen just once. The material sequenced was PBMCs, mostly from graft donor cells, taken 360 days after TCRalphabeta/CD19-depleted stem cell transplant. These receptors came from a male patient aged 5 to 17 who had a stem cell transplant for acute lymphoblastic leukemia, so the T cells may come from the graft donor.

Only a few counts were recorded for this clonotype. The chain carries TRBV29-1 and TRBJ1-1; D gene uncertain. Germline CDR1 is SQVTM and CDR2 is ANQGSEA. The germline V and J ends were trimmed by 5 bases and 0 bases, with 7 bases remaining between them. The CDR3 is made up of 12 amino acids. The DNA of the CDR3 is TGCAGCGTTACCGTGTTGAACACTGAAGCTTTCTTT. Encoded protein: CSVTVLNTEAFF. Complete variable domain (other parts from reference TRBV29-1 and TRBJ1-1): SAVISQKPSRDICQRGTSLTIQCQVDSQVTMMFWYRQQPGQSLTLIATANQGSEATYESGFVIDKFPISRPNLTFSTLTVSNMSPEDSSIYLCSVTVLNTEAFFGQGTRLTVV.

This clonotype was seen only a few times. V gene TRBV29-1 combines with J gene TRBJ2-7; 8 bases line up with TRBD1. Germline loops: CDR1 SQVTM, CDR2 ANQGSEA. The CDR3 contains 13 residues. Trimming cost V 3 bases and J 3 bases; bases outside gene matches: 4. The CDR3 sequence is CSVDSDRGYEQYF. The CDR3 nucleotides are TGCAGCGTTGACTCTGACAGGGGCTACGAGCAGTACTTC.